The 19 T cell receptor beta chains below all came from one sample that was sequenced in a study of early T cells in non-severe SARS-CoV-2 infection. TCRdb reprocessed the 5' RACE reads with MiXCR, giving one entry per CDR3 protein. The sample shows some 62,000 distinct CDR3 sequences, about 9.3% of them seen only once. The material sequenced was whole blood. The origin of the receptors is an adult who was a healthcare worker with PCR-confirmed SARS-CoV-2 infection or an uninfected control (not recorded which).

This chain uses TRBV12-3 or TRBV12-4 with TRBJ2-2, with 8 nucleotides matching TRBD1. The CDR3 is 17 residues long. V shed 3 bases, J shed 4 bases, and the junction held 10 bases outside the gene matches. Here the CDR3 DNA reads TGTGCCAGCAGTTTCCCAACTGGACAGGGTCGCACCGGGGAGCTGTTTTTT. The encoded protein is CASSFPTGQGRTGELFF.

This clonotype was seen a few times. CDR3: CASRQGAKGYTF. CDR3 DNA sequence: TGTGCCAGCAGACAGGGGGCTAAGGGCTACACCTTC. This chain uses TRBV12-3 or TRBV12-4 with TRBJ1-2; 9 bases are shared with TRBD1. The junction had 4 bases not matched to a gene; V was cut back by 6 bases and J by 8 bases. This CDR3 spans 12 amino acids.

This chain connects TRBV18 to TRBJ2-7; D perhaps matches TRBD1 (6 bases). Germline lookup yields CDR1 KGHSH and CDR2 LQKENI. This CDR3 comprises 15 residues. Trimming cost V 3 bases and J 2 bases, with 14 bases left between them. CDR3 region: CASSPGDRIPYEQYV. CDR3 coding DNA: TGTGCCAGCTCACCCGGTGACAGGATCCCCTACGAGCAGTACGTC.

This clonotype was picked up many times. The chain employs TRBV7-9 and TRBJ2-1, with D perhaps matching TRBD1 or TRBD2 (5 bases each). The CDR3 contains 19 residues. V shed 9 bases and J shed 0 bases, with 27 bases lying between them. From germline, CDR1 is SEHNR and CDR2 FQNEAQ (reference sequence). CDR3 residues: CASLAAGANRAASYNEQFF. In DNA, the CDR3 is TGTGCCAGTCTAGCAGCCGGGGCAAATAGGGCTGCCTCCTACAATGAGCAGTTCTTC.

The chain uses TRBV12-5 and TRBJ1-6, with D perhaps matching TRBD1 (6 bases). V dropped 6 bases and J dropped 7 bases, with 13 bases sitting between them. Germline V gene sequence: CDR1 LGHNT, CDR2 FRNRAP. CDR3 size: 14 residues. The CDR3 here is CASGLQGENSPLHF. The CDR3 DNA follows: TGTGCTAGTGGGTTACAGGGAGAAAATTCACCCCTCCACTTT. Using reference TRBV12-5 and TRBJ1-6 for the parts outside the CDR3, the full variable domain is DARVTQTPRHKVTEMGQEVTMRCQPILGHNTVFWYRQTMMQGLELLAYFRNRAPLDDSGMPKDRFSAEMPDATLATLKIQPSEPRDSAVYFCASGLQGENSPLHFGNGTRLTVT.

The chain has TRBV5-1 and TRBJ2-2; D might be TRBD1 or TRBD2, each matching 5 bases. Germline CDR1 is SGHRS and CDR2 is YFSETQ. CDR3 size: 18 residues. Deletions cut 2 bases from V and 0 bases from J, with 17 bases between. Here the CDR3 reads CASSFDPGPTPNTGELFF. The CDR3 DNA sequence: TGCGCCAGCAGCTTCGATCCGGGGCCTACCCCGAACACCGGGGAGCTGTTTTTT.

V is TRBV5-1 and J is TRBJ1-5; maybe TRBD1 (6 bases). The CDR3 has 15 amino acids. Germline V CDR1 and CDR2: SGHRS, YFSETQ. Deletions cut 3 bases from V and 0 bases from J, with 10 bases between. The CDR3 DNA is TGCGCCAGCAGCTCAGGGGATTTTAGCAATCAGCCCCAGCATTTT. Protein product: CASSSGDFSNQPQHF.

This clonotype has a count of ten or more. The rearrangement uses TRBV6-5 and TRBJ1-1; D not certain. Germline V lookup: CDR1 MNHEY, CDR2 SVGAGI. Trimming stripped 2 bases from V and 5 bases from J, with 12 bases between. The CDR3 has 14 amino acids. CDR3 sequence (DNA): TGTGCCAGCAGTTACCGAGAGGGTCGGACTGAAGCTTTCTTT. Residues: CASSYREGRTEAFF.

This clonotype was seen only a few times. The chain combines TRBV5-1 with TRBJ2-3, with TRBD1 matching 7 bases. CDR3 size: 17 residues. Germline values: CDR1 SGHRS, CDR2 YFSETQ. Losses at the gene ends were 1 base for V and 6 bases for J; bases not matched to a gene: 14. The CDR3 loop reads CASSLSVSGRGMDTQYF. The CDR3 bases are TGCGCCAGCAGCTTGTCGGTTTCGGGCAGGGGGATGGATACGCAGTATTTT.

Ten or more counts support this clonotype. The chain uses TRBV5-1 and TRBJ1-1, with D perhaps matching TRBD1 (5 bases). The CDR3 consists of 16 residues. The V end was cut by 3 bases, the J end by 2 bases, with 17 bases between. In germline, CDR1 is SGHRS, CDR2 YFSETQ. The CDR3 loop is CASSYLGAEGNTEAFF. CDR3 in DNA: TGCGCCAGCAGCTACTTAGGGGCGGAGGGCAACACTGAAGCTTTCTTT.

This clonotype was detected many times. CDR3 protein: CASSLPGTGELFF. The CDR3 bases are TGTGCCAGCAGTCTCCCCGGGACCGGGGAGCTGTTTTTT. V usage is TRBV6-6 and J usage is TRBJ2-2; no clear D gene. Trimming took off 5 bases at V and 5 bases at J, with 9 bases between the two ends. The CDR3 covers 13 residues. Germline V gene data show CDR1 as MNHNY and CDR2 as SVGAGI (reference sequence).

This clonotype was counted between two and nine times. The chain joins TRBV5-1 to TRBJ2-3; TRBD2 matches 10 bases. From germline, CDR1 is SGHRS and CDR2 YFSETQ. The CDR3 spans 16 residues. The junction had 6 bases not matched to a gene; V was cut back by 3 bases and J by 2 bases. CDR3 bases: TGCGCCAGCAGCTCCTCACTAGCGGGGACCACAGATACGCAGTATTTT. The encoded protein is CASSSSLAGTTDTQYF.

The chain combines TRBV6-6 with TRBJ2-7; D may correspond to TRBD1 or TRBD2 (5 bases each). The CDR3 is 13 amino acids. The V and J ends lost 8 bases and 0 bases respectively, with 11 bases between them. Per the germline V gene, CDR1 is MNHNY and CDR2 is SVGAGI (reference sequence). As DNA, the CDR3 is TGTGCCAGCTGGCCCGGGACCTCCTACGAGCAGTACGTC. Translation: CASWPGTSYEQYV.

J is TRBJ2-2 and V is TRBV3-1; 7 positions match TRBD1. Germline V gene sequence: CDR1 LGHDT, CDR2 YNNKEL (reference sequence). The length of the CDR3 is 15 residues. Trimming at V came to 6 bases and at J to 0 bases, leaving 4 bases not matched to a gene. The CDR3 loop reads CASRRDRTNTGELFF. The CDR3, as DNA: TGTGCCAGCAGACGGGACAGAACGAACACCGGGGAGCTGTTTTTT. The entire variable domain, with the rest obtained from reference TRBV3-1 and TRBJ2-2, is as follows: DTAVSQTPKYLVTQMGNDKSIKCEQNLGHDTMYWYKQDSKKFLKIMFSYNNKELIINETVPNRFSPKSPDKAHLNLHINSLELGDSAVYFCASRRDRTNTGELFFGEGSRLTVL.

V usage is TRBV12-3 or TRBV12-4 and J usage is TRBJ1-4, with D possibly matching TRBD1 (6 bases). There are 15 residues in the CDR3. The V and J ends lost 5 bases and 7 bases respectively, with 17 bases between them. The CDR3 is CASSPDPLRGEKLFF. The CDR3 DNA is TGTGCCAGCAGTCCGGACCCGCTCAGGGGTGAAAAACTGTTTTTT.

CDR3 sequence: CSAKRDVEAFF. In DNA, the CDR3 is TGCAGTGCTAAAAGGGACGTAGAAGCTTTCTTT. This rearrangement joins TRBV20-1 to TRBJ1-1; perhaps TRBD1 as D (5 bases). This CDR3 has 11 residues. V was cut by 4 bases and J by 8 bases, with 11 bases left in between. From germline, CDR1 is DFQATT and CDR2 SNEGSKA (reference sequence).

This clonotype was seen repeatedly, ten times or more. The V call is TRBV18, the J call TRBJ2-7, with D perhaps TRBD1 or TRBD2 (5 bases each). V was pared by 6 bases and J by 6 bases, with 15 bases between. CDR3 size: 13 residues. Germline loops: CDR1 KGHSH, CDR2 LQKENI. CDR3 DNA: TGTGCCAGCTCCCCCAGGGTACTAGGCGAGCAGTACGTC. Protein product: CASSPRVLGEQYV.

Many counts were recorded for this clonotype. The CDR3 here is CASSPDREWGNEQFF. CDR3 bases: TGTGCCAGCTCACCGGACAGGGAATGGGGGAATGAGCAGTTCTTC. This chain links TRBV18 with TRBJ2-1; the match to TRBD1 covers 8 bases. V was pared by 3 bases and J by 7 bases, with 8 bases of the junction left unmatched. The CDR3 spans 15 residues. Looked up from germline, CDR1 is KGHSH and CDR2 is LQKENI.

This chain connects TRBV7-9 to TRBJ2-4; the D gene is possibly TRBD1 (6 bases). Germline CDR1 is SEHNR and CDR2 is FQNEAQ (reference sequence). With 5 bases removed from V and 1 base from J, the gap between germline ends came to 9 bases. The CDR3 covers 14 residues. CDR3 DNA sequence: TGTGCCAGCAGCCCGCAGGGGGCCAAAAACATTCAGTACTTC. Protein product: CASSPQGAKNIQYF.